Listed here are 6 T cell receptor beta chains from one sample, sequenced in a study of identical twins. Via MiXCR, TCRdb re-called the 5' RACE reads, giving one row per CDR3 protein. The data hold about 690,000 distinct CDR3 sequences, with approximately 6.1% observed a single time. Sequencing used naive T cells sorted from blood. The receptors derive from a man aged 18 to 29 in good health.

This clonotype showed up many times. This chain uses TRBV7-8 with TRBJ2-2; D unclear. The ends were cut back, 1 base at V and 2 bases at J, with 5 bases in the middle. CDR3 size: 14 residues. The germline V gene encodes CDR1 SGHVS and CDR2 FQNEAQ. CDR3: CASSLEANTGELFF. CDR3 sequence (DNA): TGTGCCAGCAGCTTAGAGGCCAACACCGGGGAGCTGTTTTTT.

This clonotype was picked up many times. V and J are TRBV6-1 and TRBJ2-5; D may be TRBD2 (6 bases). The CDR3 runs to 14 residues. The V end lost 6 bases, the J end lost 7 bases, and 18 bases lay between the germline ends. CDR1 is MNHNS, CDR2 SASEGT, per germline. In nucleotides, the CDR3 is TGTGCCAGCAGCCCTATGGTGGAGGGTGTGACCCAGTACTTC. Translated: CASSPMVEGVTQYF.

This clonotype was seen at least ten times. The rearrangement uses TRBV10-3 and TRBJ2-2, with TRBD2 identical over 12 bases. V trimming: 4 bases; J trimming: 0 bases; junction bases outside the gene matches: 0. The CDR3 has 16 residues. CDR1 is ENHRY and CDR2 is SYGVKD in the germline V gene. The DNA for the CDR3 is TGTGCCATCAGTGGGACTAGCGGGACGAACACCGGGGAGCTGTTTTTT. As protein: CAISGTSGTNTGELFF.

The CDR3 reads CASSADRGAPQHF. DNA for the CDR3: TGCGCCAGCAGTGCCGACAGGGGAGCGCCCCAGCATTTT. This chain connects TRBV10-2 to TRBJ1-5; 8 bases line up with TRBD1. V dropped 4 bases and J dropped 9; count of bases not matched to a gene: 5. Looked up from germline, CDR1 is WSHSY and CDR2 is SAAADI. CDR3 length equals 13 residues.

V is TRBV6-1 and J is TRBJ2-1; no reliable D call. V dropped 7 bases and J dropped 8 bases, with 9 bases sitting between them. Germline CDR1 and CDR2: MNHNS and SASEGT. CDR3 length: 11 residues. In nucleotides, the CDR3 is TGTGCCAGCATGCGAGTGTATGAGCAGTTCTTC. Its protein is CASMRVYEQFF.

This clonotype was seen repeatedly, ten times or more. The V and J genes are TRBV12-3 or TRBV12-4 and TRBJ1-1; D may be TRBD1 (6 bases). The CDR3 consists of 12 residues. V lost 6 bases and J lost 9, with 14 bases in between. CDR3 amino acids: CASRGSGGQAFF. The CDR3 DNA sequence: TGTGCCAGCAGGGGGTCCGGGGGCCAAGCTTTCTTT.